The 28 T cell receptor beta chains below all came from one sample that was sequenced in a study of cytomegalovirus exposure and HLA in healthy donors. Both 60 Vbeta primers and 13 Jbeta primers went into the PCR. The repertoire was sequenced with immunoSEQ multiplex PCR; TCRdb's copy has only in-frame clones and lacks some. The table includes tens of thousands of clones, 60% to 75% detected once. The sample comprised PBMCs. These receptors were obtained from a man aged 35 to 55 in good health and CMV-seropositive.

V usage is TRBV5-4 and J usage is TRBJ2-5; no firm D call. Per germline, CDR1 SGHNT and CDR2 YYREEE (reference sequence). The CDR3 contains 12 residues. The V end lost 0 bases, the J end lost 6 bases, and 6 bases lay between the germline ends. CDR3: CASSLEEKTQYF. The DNA of the CDR3 is TGTGCCAGCAGCTTGGAGGAGAAGACCCAGTACTTC.

There are a few counts of this clone. V and J are TRBV5-8 and TRBJ1-1, with D tentatively TRBD1 (5 bases). Germline CDR1 SGHTS, CDR2 YDEGEE. This CDR3 has 15 amino acids. V gave up 0 bases and J gave up 2 bases, with 11 bases separating them. The chain's CDR3 is CASSLVAGHNTEAFF. Here the CDR3 DNA reads TGTGCCAGCAGCTTGGTCGCGGGGCACAACACTGAAGCTTTCTTT.

The chain carries TRBV4-1 and TRBJ1-2; D perhaps matches TRBD1 (6 bases). Germline lookup yields CDR1 MGHRA and CDR2 YSYEKL. Trimming removed 3 bases at V and 4 bases at J, with 12 bases between. This CDR3 has 14 residues. The chain's CDR3 is CASSHGDTRYGYTF. The CDR3 bases are TGCGCCAGCAGCCATGGGGACACACGCTATGGCTACACCTTC.

This chain joins TRBV5-4 and TRBJ1-4; 8 nucleotides agree with TRBD1. Germline-derived CDR1 and CDR2 are SGHNT and YYREEE (reference sequence). The CDR3 extends over 16 amino acids. V shed 0 bases, J shed 3 bases, and the junction held 4 bases outside the gene matches. CDR3 DNA: TGTGCCAGCAGCTTGGACAGGGGGGTACCTAATGAAAAACTGTTTTTT. Amino acid sequence: CASSLDRGVPNEKLFF. Full variable domain (remainder filled in from reference TRBV5-4 and TRBJ1-4): ETGVTQSPTHLIKTRGQQVTLRCSSQSGHNTVSWYQQALGQGPQFIFQYYREEENGRGNFPPRFSGLQFPNYSSELNVNALELDDSALYLCASSLDRGVPNEKLFFGSGTQLSVL.

The chain links TRBV28 to TRBJ1-5; 7 positions match TRBD1. Trimming cost V 3 bases and J 2 bases; bases outside gene matches: 4. CDR3 length equals 15 residues. Germline CDR1 MDHEN, CDR2 SYDVKM. CDR3: CASSFSGGGNQPQHF. The CDR3 nucleotides read TGTGCCAGCAGTTTCTCAGGGGGTGGCAATCAGCCCCAGCATTTT.

The chain employs TRBV11-3 and TRBJ2-7; D is perhaps TRBD1 (6 bases). The V end lost 5 bases, the J end lost 2 bases, and 16 bases lay between the germline ends. The CDR3 is 15 residues long. Germline-derived CDR1 and CDR2 are SGHNT and YENEEA. CDR3 sequence reads: CASSHRDKTAYEQYF. The CDR3 DNA sequence: TGTGCCAGCAGCCACAGGGACAAGACGGCCTACGAGCAGTACTTC.

This clone was recorded a few times. The V and J genes are TRBV28 and TRBJ2-7, with a tentative D call TRBD1 (6 bases). Germline values: CDR1 MDHEN, CDR2 SYDVKM. The CDR3 covers 13 residues. The V end lost 7 bases, the J end lost 2 bases, and 12 bases lay between the germline ends. This chain's CDR3 is CASKLTGTYEQYF. The CDR3 DNA sequence: TGTGCCAGCAAACTGACAGGAACCTACGAGCAGTACTTC.

This CDR3 reads CASRGGAATSGTQYF. The DNA of the CDR3 is TGCGCCAGCAGGGGCGGAGCGGCCACGTCGGGGACCCAGTACTTC. The chain combines TRBV5-1 with TRBJ2-5; D may be TRBD2 (5 bases). This CDR3 contains 15 residues. Germline V gives CDR1 SGHRS, CDR2 YFSETQ. V shed 5 bases and J shed 7 bases, with 21 bases lying between them.

The chain joins TRBV30 to TRBJ2-5; TRBD2 might be the D (6 bases). The end of the DNA is better explained by TRBJ2-7, so the J call may be wrong. Germline V gene sequence: CDR1 GTSNPN, CDR2 SVGIG (reference sequence). This CDR3 spans 14 amino acids. This CDR3 is CAWSRIGGAYEQYF. CDR3 DNA: TGTGCCTGGAGTCGCATCGGGGGAGCCTACGAGCAGTACTTC.

This clone was detected only a few times. The V gene is TRBV27, the J gene TRBJ2-2, with D possibly TRBD2 on 5 matching bases. Trimming took off 4 bases at V and 7 bases at J, with 10 bases between the two ends. CDR1 and CDR2 from the germline V gene are MNHEY and SMNVEV (reference sequence). The CDR3 extends over 13 amino acids. The DNA of the CDR3 is TGTGCCAGCAGTTGGTCGGGAAACGGGGAGCTGTTTTTT. Protein product: CASSWSGNGELFF.

This clone was found a few times. The chain carries TRBV28 and TRBJ2-7; the match to TRBD2 covers 12 bases. Germline CDR1 is MDHEN and CDR2 is SYDVKM. The CDR3 is 15 residues long. V lost 6 bases and J lost 4; bases outside the gene matches: 7. In DNA, the CDR3 is TGTGCCAGCAGCCTGACTAGCGGGGGCCCATACGAGCAGTACTTC. This encodes CASSLTSGGPYEQYF.

The chain joins TRBV5-4 to TRBJ2-7; TRBD2 agrees at 16 bases. V lost 6 bases to trimming and J lost 0 bases; unmatched junction nucleotides: 9. This CDR3 spans 18 amino acids. Germline CDR1 and CDR2: SGHNT and YYREEE (reference sequence). In nucleotides, the CDR3 is TGTGCCAGCACCGGACCCGGGACTAGCGGGGGGGCCTCCTACGAGCAGTACTTC. Protein product: CASTGPGTSGGASYEQYF.

The chain has TRBV28 and TRBJ2-7; 10 bases agree with TRBD2. J lost 1 base, V lost 4 bases, and 7 bases had no gene match. The CDR3 length is 16 residues. The germline CDR1 and CDR2 sequences are MDHEN and SYDVKM. CDR3 DNA: TGTGCCAGCAGTTCCCTACTAGCGGGGAGATCCTACGAGCAGTACTTC. It is translated as CASSSLLAGRSYEQYF.

This clone was seen only a few times. This chain joins TRBV1 and TRBJ2-1; the table gives TRBD2 as D, unverified against the DNA. TRBV1 is a documented pseudogene. This CDR3 has 17 residues. CDR3 loop: CTSSHGGTPYSYNEQFF. The CDR3 nucleotides read TGCACCAGCAGCCATGGCGGGACTCCTTACTCCTACAATGAGCAGTTCTTC.

The V gene is TRBV13, the J gene TRBJ2-1; 9 nucleotides match TRBD1. This CDR3 is 15 amino acids long. CDR1 and CDR2 (germline): PRHDT, FYEKMQ (reference sequence). The trim removed 6 bases at V and 4 bases at J, leaving 7 bases unmatched. CDR3 in DNA: TGTGCCAGCAGTCGTCAGGGGACAGGGTACAATGAGCAGTTCTTC. Residues: CASSRQGTGYNEQFF.

The chain couples TRBV7-9 to TRBJ1-2, with D possibly TRBD1 on 5 matching bases. Per the germline V gene, CDR1 is SEHNR and CDR2 is FQNEAQ (reference sequence). The CDR3 has 13 residues. Between the trimmed V and J ends, which lost 5 bases and 5 bases, there was a span of 12 bases. The CDR3 reads CASSVGQGYGYTF. CDR3 in DNA: TGTGCCAGCAGCGTAGGTCAGGGATATGGCTACACCTTC.

The rearrangement links TRBV13 to TRBJ1-1; D gene ambiguous. The CDR3 extends over 15 amino acids. With 2 bases removed from V and 1 base from J, the gap between germline ends came to 11 bases. From germline, CDR1 is PRHDT and CDR2 FYEKMQ (reference sequence). Written as DNA, the CDR3 is TGTGCCAGCAGCTTACTGCACAGAGCGAACACTGAAGCTTTCTTT. This sequence encodes CASSLLHRANTEAFF.

Notes on this clone: At one boundary the junction diverges from the germline segment, which might be a read error. The gene calls are TRBV7-9 and TRBJ1-1; D not certain. Germline CDR1 reads SEHNR; CDR2 reads FQNEAQ (reference sequence). The CDR3 sequence is 12 residues long. The CDR3 reads CTSSSEGAEAFF. CDR3 sequence (DNA): TGTACCAGCAGCTCCGAGGGCGCTGAAGCTTTCTTT.

CDR3 coding DNA: TGTGCCAGCAGCCCCCCAGGGGCCAACGTCCTGACTTTC. The encoded protein is CASSPPGANVLTF. The chain carries TRBV6-5 and TRBJ2-6; no clear D gene. V lost 6 bases and J lost 4, with 7 bases in between. Germline V CDR1 and CDR2: MNHEY, SVGAGI. CDR3 size: 13 residues.

Turning to this clone: Other DNA sequences of this sample code for an identical CDR3. The rearrangement links TRBV7-2 to TRBJ2-7, with a tentative D call TRBD1 (6 bases). Germline loops: CDR1 SGHTA, CDR2 FQGNSA. The CDR3 sequence is 13 residues long. Trimming removed 1 base at V and 6 bases at J, with 10 bases between. The CDR3 DNA reads TGTGCCAGCAGCTTAGGGACAGCCAGCGAGCAGTACTTC. This gives the protein CASSLGTASEQYF.

The genes are TRBV10-3 and TRBJ1-2, with D possibly being TRBD1 (5 bases). The CDR3 totals 15 residues. V gave up 8 bases and J gave up 0 bases, with 16 bases separating them. Germline V gives CDR1 ENHRY, CDR2 SYGVKD. CDR3 protein: CAIARGGVPNYGYTF. The CDR3 coding sequence is TGTGCCATCGCCCGGGGAGGGGTTCCTAACTATGGCTACACCTTC.

The chain recombines TRBV6-1 with TRBJ2-5, with TRBD2 identical over 7 bases. The better agreement between TRBJ2-7 and the DNA end casts doubt on the J call. The CDR3 sequence is 16 residues long. CDR1 and CDR2 (germline): MNHNS, SASEGT. In DNA, the CDR3 is TGTGCCAGCAGTGAGCACCAGGGAGGGTTCTCCTACGAGCAGTACTTC. Amino acids: CASSEHQGGFSYEQYF.

The V gene is TRBV7-2, the J gene TRBJ2-5; D may be TRBD2 (5 bases). Deletions cut 1 base from V and 3 bases from J, with 15 bases between. The CDR3 sequence is 16 residues long. CDR1 is SGHTA and CDR2 is FQGNSA in the germline V gene. The CDR3 reads CASSLGALVGKETQYF. The CDR3 coding sequence is TGTGCCAGCAGCTTAGGGGCACTAGTGGGCAAAGAGACCCAGTACTTC. The variable domain in full, with the rest retrieved from reference TRBV7-2 and TRBJ2-5, is GAGVSQSPSNKVTEKGKDVELRCDPISGHTALYWYRQSLGQGLEFLIYFQGNSAPDKSGLPSDRFSAERTGGSVSTLTIQRTQQEDSAVYLCASSLGALVGKETQYFGPGTRLLVL.

This clone was found a few times. This rearrangement joins TRBV27 to TRBJ2-2; TRBD1 aligns across 10 bases. CDR1 and CDR2 from the germline V gene are MNHEY and SMNVEV (reference sequence). CDR3 length: 15 amino acids. V gave up 4 bases and J gave up 6 bases; unmatched junction bases: 5. The CDR3 DNA reads TGTGCCAGCAGTTCCGGGACAGGGGTGCCCGGGGAGCTGTTTTTT. Its translation is CASSSGTGVPGELFF.

The chain couples TRBV2 to TRBJ1-1; D call uncertain. The length of the CDR3 is 14 residues. Germline V lookup: CDR1 SNHLY, CDR2 FYNNEI. Trimming stripped 5 bases from V and 3 bases from J, with 13 bases between. CDR3 nucleotides: TGTGCCAGCAGTTTTTCTCGAGGGTACACTGAAGCTTTCTTT. The encoded protein is CASSFSRGYTEAFF.

This clone came up a few times. As DNA, the CDR3 is TGTGCCAGCAGTTTTGTTATAGGAGGGACTTGGCAGCCCCAGCATTTT. Translated: CASSFVIGGTWQPQHF. The J gene is TRBJ1-5, the V gene TRBV28; perhaps TRBD1 as D (5 bases). CDR3 length equals 16 residues. In germline, CDR1 is MDHEN, CDR2 SYDVKM. V was trimmed by 3 bases and J by 7 bases, leaving 19 bases between them.

This chain connects TRBV2 to TRBJ2-6; TRBD1 matches at 10 bases. V shed 3 bases and J 1 base; nucleotides not matched to a gene: 15. Germline CDR1 SNHLY, CDR2 FYNNEI. The CDR3 length is 21 residues. CDR3 nucleotide sequence: TGTGCCAGCAGTGACATCCTTACCGGGACAGGGGACCCTTCTGGGGCCAACGTCCTGACTTTC. Protein sequence: CASSDILTGTGDPSGANVLTF.

V and J are TRBV6-4 and TRBJ2-2; D is unclear. From germline, CDR1 is MRHNA and CDR2 SNTAGT. This CDR3 is built from 13 residues. The V end was cut by 4 bases, the J end by 7 bases, with 10 bases between. The DNA for the CDR3 is TGTGCCAGCAGTGCGGAGCAGAGCGGGGAGCTGTTTTTT. Translation gives CASSAEQSGELFF.